Shown below are 23 T cell receptor beta chains from a single sample sequenced in a study of T cell repertoires in cytomegalovirus infection. Their specific antigens are unknown. TCRdb fed the reads into MiXCR, producing one record per CDR3 protein. The repertoire holds some 940,000 distinct CDR3 sequences, with approximately 32% as singletons. The sequenced sample was cultured CD8+ T cells from PBMCs, obtained from culture after CMV antigen stimulation. The receptors stem from a human donor in good health (CMV status not recorded). Some clones in this sample may be carry-over from other donors' samples.

This sequence joins TRBV6-5 and TRBJ2-5; no clear D gene. The V end lost 0 bases, the J end lost 1 base, and 9 bases lay between the germline ends. In germline, CDR1 is MNHEY, CDR2 SVGAGI. This CDR3 has 15 residues. The CDR3 bases are TGTGCCAGCAGTTACTCGCAGGCAACCCAAGAGACCCAGTACTTC. Amino acids: CASSYSQATQETQYF.

The J gene is TRBJ2-7, the V gene TRBV6-2 or TRBV6-3; TRBD2 aligns across 7 bases. Losses at the gene ends were 2 bases for V and 3 bases for J; bases not matched to a gene: 7. Germline V gene sequence: CDR1 MNHEY, CDR2 SVGEGT. This CDR3 is 15 amino acids long. CDR3 sequence reads: CASSYGLAADYEQYV. CDR3 sequence (DNA): TGTGCCAGCAGTTACGGGCTAGCGGCCGACTACGAGCAGTACGTC.

Points on this clonotype: This clone may be a read error of a much larger clone one base away. V and J are TRBV7-6 and TRBJ2-5; either TRBD1 or TRBD2 may supply D (6 bases each). This CDR3 contains 16 residues. Germline V gene sequence: CDR1 SGHVS, CDR2 FNYEAQ. V dropped 1 base and J dropped 5 bases, with 17 bases sitting between them. The DNA of the CDR3 is TGTGCCAGCAGCTTAGTTGGGGGGCCCTTAAGTGAGACCCAGTACTTC. Protein: CASSLVGGPLSETQYF. Complete variable domain (other parts from reference TRBV7-6 and TRBJ2-5): GAGVSQSPRYKVTKRGQDVALRCDPISGHVSLYWYRQALGQGPEFLTYFNYEAQQDKSGLPNDRFSAERPEGSISTLTIQRTEQRDSAMYRCASSLVGGPLSETQYFGPGTRLLVL.

This clonotype came up many times. The rearrangement joins TRBV7-3 to TRBJ2-3; the D is unclear. The ends were cut back, 1 base at V and 4 bases at J, with 6 bases in the middle. This CDR3 spans 13 amino acids. Germline V lookup: CDR1 SGHTA, CDR2 FQGTGA. In nucleotides, the CDR3 is TGTGCCAGCAGCTTAAATTCCGCAGATACGCAGTATTTT. The encoded protein is CASSLNSADTQYF.

There are a few counts of this clonotype. The chain employs TRBV27 and TRBJ1-6, with D maybe TRBD1 (5 bases). Trimming removed 7 bases from V and 0 bases from J, with 13 bases in between. Germline loops: CDR1 MNHEY, CDR2 SMNVEV (reference sequence). The CDR3 consists of 16 residues. This CDR3 is CASKSGASSYNSPLHF. The CDR3 coding sequence is TGTGCCAGCAAATCCGGGGCGAGCTCCTATAATTCACCCCTCCACTTT.

Regarding this clonotype: With a much larger clone just one base away, this may be a read error. V gene TRBV6-6 combines with J gene TRBJ2-7; D gene ambiguous. Between the trimmed V and J ends, which lost 5 bases and 3 bases, there was a span of 5 bases. The CDR3 consists of 11 residues. CDR1 and CDR2 from the germline V gene are MNHNY and SVGAGI (reference sequence). DNA for the CDR3: TGTGCCAGCAGTGAGCACTACGAGCAGTACTTC. It encodes CASSEHYEQYF.

J is TRBJ2-3 and V is TRBV20-1; TRBD2 matches at 9 bases. V lost 5 bases and J lost 5; bases outside the gene matches: 11. There are 15 residues in the CDR3. Per the germline V gene, CDR1 is DFQATT and CDR2 is SNEGSKA (reference sequence). In nucleotides, the CDR3 is TGCAGTGCTCCGGGCCCCCAGCGGGGGGAAGATACGCAGTATTTT. It yields the protein CSAPGPQRGEDTQYF.

This clonotype was seen a single time. Germline and junction disagree at one end, which may indicate a read error. The chain recombines TRBV7-9 with TRBJ1-5; D unclear. CDR1 SEHNR and CDR2 FQNEAQ come from the germline V gene (reference sequence). The CDR3 is 13 amino acids. The CDR3 coding sequence is TGTGCCAACAGCTTATGGGGAAATCAGCCCCAGCATTTT. This encodes CANSLWGNQPQHF.

V is TRBV9 and J is TRBJ2-7; D unclear. Germline-derived CDR1 and CDR2 are SGDLS and YYNGEE. CDR3 length: 13 residues. Trimming took off 3 bases at V and 1 base at J, with 8 bases between the two ends. The CDR3: CASSGFLSYEQYF. In DNA, the CDR3 is TGTGCCAGCAGCGGGTTTCTTTCCTACGAGCAGTACTTC. The full variable domain, its missing parts supplied by reference TRBV9 and TRBJ2-7, is DSGVTQTPKHLITATGQRVTLRCSPRSGDLSVYWYQQSLDQGLQFLIQYYNGEERAKGNILERFSAQQFPDLHSELNLSSLELGDSALYFCASSGFLSYEQYFGPGTRLTVT.

CDR3 residues: CASSATGGRSDTQYF. The CDR3 coding sequence is TGTGCCAGCAGCGCCACAGGGGGTAGGTCAGATACGCAGTATTTT. This chain joins TRBV9 and TRBJ2-3; TRBD1 aligns across 8 bases. This CDR3 has 15 amino acids. J gave up 4 bases and V 3 bases, and 7 bases lay outside the gene matches. Germline assignment: CDR1 SGDLS and CDR2 YYNGEE.

The chain joins TRBV11-2 to TRBJ2-3, with 8 bases lining up with TRBD1. The ends lost 1 base at V and 2 bases at J; junction bases unmatched: 5. CDR1 is SGHAT, CDR2 FQNNGV, per germline. The CDR3 has 16 amino acids. The CDR3 DNA reads as TGTGCCAGCAGCTTAGGGGACAGGACCTTCACAGATACGCAGTATTTT. As protein: CASSLGDRTFTDTQYF.

In DNA, the CDR3 is TGTGCCAGCAGTTTCGTCTCCTACTCCTACAATGAGCAGTTCTTC. Translating it yields CASSFVSYSYNEQFF. The chain combines TRBV28 with TRBJ2-1; D unresolved. Trimming left V 3 bases short and J 0 bases short, with 9 bases between. The CDR3 is made up of 15 amino acids. Looked up from germline, CDR1 is MDHEN and CDR2 is SYDVKM.

The V and J genes are TRBV7-3 and TRBJ1-1; D possibly corresponds to TRBD1 (5 bases). Looked up from germline, CDR1 is SGHTA and CDR2 is FQGTGA. The CDR3 loop spans 15 amino acids. V gave up 0 bases and J gave up 4 bases, with 12 bases separating them. The CDR3: CASSLTWQGPTEAFF. The CDR3 nucleotides read TGTGCCAGCAGCTTAACTTGGCAGGGACCCACTGAAGCTTTCTTT.

The chain recombines TRBV12-3 or TRBV12-4 with TRBJ2-3, with D uncertain. Trimming cost V 6 bases and J 2 bases, with 6 bases left between them. The CDR3 sequence is 12 residues long. The CDR3 sequence is CASRHLTDTQYF. The CDR3 DNA reads as TGTGCCAGCAGGCACCTCACAGATACGCAGTATTTT.

The V call is TRBV12-3 or TRBV12-4, the J call TRBJ2-3; no clear D gene. The CDR3 length is 13 residues. The V end was cut by 7 bases, the J end by 5 bases, with 13 bases between. The CDR3 nucleotides are TGTGCCAGCACCGTAAAGGGTGGAGATACGCAGTATTTT. Amino acid sequence: CASTVKGGDTQYF.

The J gene is TRBJ2-7, the V gene TRBV6-1; D gene ambiguous. Per the germline V gene, CDR1 is MNHNS and CDR2 is SASEGT. Trimming shortened V by 4 bases and J by 6 bases, and 10 bases separated the two germline ends. The CDR3 is 12 amino acids. The CDR3 reads CASSGYRGEQYV. The CDR3 DNA reads TGTGCCAGCAGTGGGTATCGTGGCGAGCAGTACGTC.

J is TRBJ1-5 and V is TRBV4-1, with D hard to call. Trimming stripped 0 bases from V and 7 bases from J, with 16 bases between. Germline V gene sequence: CDR1 MGHRA, CDR2 YSYEKL. The length of the CDR3 is 16 residues. CDR3 sequence reads: CASSQDGTGRPQPQHF. CDR3 coding DNA: TGCGCCAGCAGCCAAGATGGCACGGGCAGGCCACAGCCCCAGCATTTT.

This clonotype was counted ten times or more. The chain combines TRBV7-9 with TRBJ2-1; D may match TRBD1 or TRBD2 (5 bases each). V lost 3 bases and J lost 3, with 12 bases in between. Germline assignment: CDR1 SEHNR and CDR2 FQNEAQ (reference sequence). This CDR3 has 15 residues. DNA for the CDR3: TGTGCCAGCAGCTTCCGGGACCGAAACTACAATGAGCAGTTCTTC. Its protein is CASSFRDRNYNEQFF.

This clonotype was observed a handful of times. The chain uses TRBV12-3 or TRBV12-4 and TRBJ2-7; D gene uncertain. The V end was cut by 4 bases, the J end by 5 bases, with 15 bases between. This CDR3 region has 14 residues. CDR3 residues: CASSYDLPWDEQYF. The CDR3 DNA reads TGTGCCAGCAGTTACGACCTTCCGTGGGACGAGCAGTACTTC.

This chain connects TRBV2 to TRBJ1-1, with a tentative D call TRBD1 (5 bases). The CDR3 runs to 14 residues. Looked up from germline, CDR1 is SNHLY and CDR2 is FYNNEI. V was cut by 11 bases and J by 1 base, with 17 bases left in between. CDR3 bases: TGTGCCGGCGCCCCAGGACACCCGAACACTGAAGCTTTCTTT. This gives the protein CAGAPGHPNTEAFF.

This clonotype turned up a few times. The chain links TRBV19 to TRBJ2-1; 9 bases map to TRBD1. This CDR3 comprises 15 residues. J gave up 7 bases and V 2 bases, and 6 bases lay outside the gene matches. The germline CDR1 and CDR2 sequences are LNHDA and SQIVND (reference sequence). The CDR3 DNA reads as TGTGCCAGTAGTATATTCGGGACAGGGATAAATGAGCAGTTCTTC. Translation gives CASSIFGTGINEQFF.

This clonotype was counted only a few times. The chain employs TRBV5-4 and TRBJ1-1; 9 nucleotides match TRBD1. Germline values: CDR1 SGHNT, CDR2 YYREEE (reference sequence). The trim removed 4 bases at V and 3 bases at J, leaving 10 bases unmatched. The CDR3 spans 16 residues. CDR3 in amino acids: CASSRLPDRGDTEAFF. For the CDR3, the DNA is TGTGCCAGCAGCAGGCTCCCCGACAGGGGGGACACTGAAGCTTTCTTT.

This clonotype was detected a few times. The gene calls are TRBV27 and TRBJ2-7; maybe TRBD1 (5 bases). The V and J ends lost 0 bases and 4 bases respectively, with 13 bases between them. Germline lookup yields CDR1 MNHEY and CDR2 SMNVEV (reference sequence). This CDR3 has 15 amino acids. CDR3 bases: TGTGCCAGCAGTTTATCGGCAGGGTCGGCTTACGAGCAGTACTTC. This sequence encodes CASSLSAGSAYEQYF.